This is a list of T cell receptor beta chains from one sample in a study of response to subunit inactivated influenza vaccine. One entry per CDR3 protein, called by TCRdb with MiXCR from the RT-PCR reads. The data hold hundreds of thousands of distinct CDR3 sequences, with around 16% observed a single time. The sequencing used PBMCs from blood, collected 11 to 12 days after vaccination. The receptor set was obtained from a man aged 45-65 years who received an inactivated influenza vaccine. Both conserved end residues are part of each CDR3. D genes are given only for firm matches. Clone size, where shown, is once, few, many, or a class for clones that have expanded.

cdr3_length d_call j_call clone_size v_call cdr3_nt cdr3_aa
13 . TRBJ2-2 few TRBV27 TGTGCCAGCAGTCGAACATACACCGGGGAGCTGTTTTTT CASSRTYTGELFF
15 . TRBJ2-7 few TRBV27 TGTGCCAGCAGTCGAAACTCGGGACTGCTGTACGAGCAGTACTTC CASSRNSGLLYEQYF
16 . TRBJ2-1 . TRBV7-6 TGTGCCAGCAGCTCGAAGACGGAACCCACCTACAATGAGCAGTTCTTC CASSSKTEPTYNEQFF
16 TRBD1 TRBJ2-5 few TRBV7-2 TGTGCCAGCAGCTTAGTAGCCGGACAGGGGGGCGAGACCCAGTACTTC CASSLVAGQGGETQYF
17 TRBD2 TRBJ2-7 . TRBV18 TGTGCCAGCTCTGGGACGAGCGGGGGGGCCGCTTACTACGAGCAGTACTTC CASSGTSGGAAYYEQYF
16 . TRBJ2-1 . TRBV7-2 TGTGCCAGCAGCCCATCAAATCAGGGGGGATACAATGAGCAGTTCTTC CASSPSNQGGYNEQFF
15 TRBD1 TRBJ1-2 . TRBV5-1 TGCGCCAGCAGCTTGGCCGGACAGGGGAAAAGTGGCTACACCTTC CASSLAGQGKSGYTF
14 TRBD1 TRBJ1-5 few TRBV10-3 TGTGCCACCCATCCCGGGACAGAGAATCAGCCCCAGCATTTT CATHPGTENQPQHF
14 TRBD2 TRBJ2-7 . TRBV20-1 TGCAGTGCTAGGGGCGGGAGAGGGGTTTACGAGCAGTACTTC CSARGGRGVYEQYF
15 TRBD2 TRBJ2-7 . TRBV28 TGTGCCAGCGGGACTAGCGGGAGGGGGGTTGGCGAGCAGTACTTC CASGTSGRGVGEQYF
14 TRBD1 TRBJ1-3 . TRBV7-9 TGTGCCAGCAGCAGAAGACAGGGTGGAAACACCATATATTTT CASSRRQGGNTIYF
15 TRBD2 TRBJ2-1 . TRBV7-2 TGTGCCAGCAGCTTCTTTAGCGGGGGGGCCAATGAGCAGTTCTTC CASSFFSGGANEQFF
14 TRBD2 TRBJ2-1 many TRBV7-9 TGTGCCAGCAGCTTGGCTAGCGGGGGGAATGAGCAGTTCTTC CASSLASGGNEQFF
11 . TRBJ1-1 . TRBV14 TGTGCCAGCAGCCTGGGTGGATTGGCTTTCTTT CASSLGGLAFF
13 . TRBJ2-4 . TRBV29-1 TGCAGCGTTCGGGGTGGGGCGGGGAACATTCAGTACTTC CSVRGGAGNIQYF
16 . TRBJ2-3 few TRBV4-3 TGCGCCAGCAGCCAAGGGTGGGGGGCGAGCACAGATACGCAGTATTTT CASSQGWGASTDTQYF
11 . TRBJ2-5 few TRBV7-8 TGTGCCAGCACCATTGGGGAGACCCAGTACTTC CASTIGETQYF
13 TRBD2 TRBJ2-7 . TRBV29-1 TGCAGCGTTCAGCCGGGGGGAGGATACGAGCAGTACTTC CSVQPGGGYEQYF
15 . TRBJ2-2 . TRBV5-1 TGCGCCAGCAGCCTCCGGGCTACGAGCACCGGGGAGCTGTTTTTT CASSLRATSTGELFF
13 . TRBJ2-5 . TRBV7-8 TGTGCCAGCAGCTTAGGGAGGGGGCTAGGCCAGTACTTC CASSLGRGLGQYF
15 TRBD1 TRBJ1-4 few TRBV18 TGTGCCAGCTCACCTGGGACAGGGCGTTTGAGTAAACTGTTTTTT CASSPGTGRLSKLFF
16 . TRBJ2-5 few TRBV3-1 TGTGCCAGCAGCCAAGGTACCCTAGCGATCCAAGAGACCCAGTACTTC CASSQGTLAIQETQYF
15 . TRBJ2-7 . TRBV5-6 TGTGCCAGCAGCTTGGCCGGGACCTCCTACTACGAGCAGTACTTC CASSLAGTSYYEQYF
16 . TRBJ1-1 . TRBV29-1 TGCAGCGTTGCATATGTTGGGACAAAAAAGAACACTGAAGCTTTCTTT CSVAYVGTKKNTEAFF
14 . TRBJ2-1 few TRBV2 TGTGCCAGTGCCGTAGGGTCGTCCTACAATGAGCAGTTCTTC CASAVGSSYNEQFF
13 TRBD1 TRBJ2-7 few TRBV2 TGTGCCAGCAGTAACAGGGGGTTCTACGAGCAGTACTTC CASSNRGFYEQYF
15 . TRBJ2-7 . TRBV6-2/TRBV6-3 TGTGCCAGCAGTTACAGGGGGACTTCAACCTACGAGCAGTACTTC CASSYRGTSTYEQYF
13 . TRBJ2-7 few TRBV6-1 TGTGCCAGCAGTGACGGGCCCTTGAGGGAGCAGTACTTC CASSDGPLREQYF
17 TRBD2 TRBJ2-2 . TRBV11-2 TGTGCCAGCAGTTACGGGACTAGCGGGCGGGGGACCGGGGAGCTGTTTTTT CASSYGTSGRGTGELFF
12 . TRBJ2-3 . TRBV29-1 TGCAGCGTTACCAGTAGCACAGATACGCAGTATTTT CSVTSSTDTQYF
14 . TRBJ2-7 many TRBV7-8 TGTGCCAGCAGCTTATATGACACTACCTACGAGCAGTACTTC CASSLYDTTYEQYF
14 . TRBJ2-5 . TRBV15 TGTGCCACCAGCGAAGGGATGGGGAGGGAGACCCAGTACTTC CATSEGMGRETQYF
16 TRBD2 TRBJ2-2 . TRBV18 TGTGCCAGCTCACCACTTAGCGGGGCAAACACCGGGGAGCTGTTTTTT CASSPLSGANTGELFF
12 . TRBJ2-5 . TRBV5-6 TGTGCCAGCAGCTTGACCGAAGAGACCCAGTACTTC CASSLTEETQYF
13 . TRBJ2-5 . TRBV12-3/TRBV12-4 TGTGCCAGCAGGAGATCGGGGGTAGAGACCCAGTACTTC CASRRSGVETQYF
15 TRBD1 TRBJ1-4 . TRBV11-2 TGTGCCAGCAGCCAACCGACAGGGGGGAGTGAAAAACTGTTTTTT CASSQPTGGSEKLFF
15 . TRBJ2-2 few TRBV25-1 TGTGCCAGCAGTGAACCGGGGAAGGGCACCGGGGAGCTGTTTTTT CASSEPGKGTGELFF
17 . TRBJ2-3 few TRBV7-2 TGTGCCAGCAGCTCTCGGGTCCTCCTCGCTGGCACAGATACGCAGTATTTT CASSSRVLLAGTDTQYF
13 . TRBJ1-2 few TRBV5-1 TGCGCCAGCAGCCAGGACTGGAACTATGGCTACACCTTC CASSQDWNYGYTF
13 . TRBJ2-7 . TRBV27 TGTGCCAGCAGTTTCAGCAGGAGCCACGAGCAGTACTTC CASSFSRSHEQYF
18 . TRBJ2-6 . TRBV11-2 TGTGCCAGCAGCCAACCGGGACTGAGAAGTTCCGGGGCCAACGTCCTGACTTTC CASSQPGLRSSGANVLTF
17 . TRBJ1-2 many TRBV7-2 TGTGCCAGCAGCTTACAGGCAGGGTTGTCAGCTAACTATGGCTACACCTTC CASSLQAGLSANYGYTF
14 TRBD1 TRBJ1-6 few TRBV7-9 TGTGCCAGCACCCTACAGGGGAATAATTCACCCCTCCACTTT CASTLQGNNSPLHF
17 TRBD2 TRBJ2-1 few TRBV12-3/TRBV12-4 TGTGCCAGCAGTCCATCTCCGCGGGAGCGCTCCTACAATGAGCAGTTCTTC CASSPSPRERSYNEQFF
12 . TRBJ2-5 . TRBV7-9 TGTGCCAGCAGCTTAGCGCCGGGGACCCAGTACTTC CASSLAPGTQYF
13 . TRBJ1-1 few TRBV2 TGTGCCAGCAGAGCTTACATGAACACTGAAGCTTTCTTT CASRAYMNTEAFF
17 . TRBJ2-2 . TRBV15 TGTGCCACCAGCAGAGATAGAGGCAGGGAGAACACCGGGGAGCTGTTTTTT CATSRDRGRENTGELFF